This T cell receptor (beta chain) derives from a study of Ad26.COV2.S vaccination and SARS-CoV-2 variants. Overall study context: Ad26.COV2.S shots went into the muscle once or twice, 56 days apart.

Described treatment: roughly 18 received Ad26.COV2.S at low or high dose, single or two shots; 5 received placebo; per-sample allocation not given. Day 63 after the first vaccine or placebo injection was the time point for sampling. CDR1 is SGHDN, CDR2 FVKESK, per germline. CDR3 length: 16 residues. V was pared by 4 bases and J by 12 bases, with 14 bases of the junction left unmatched. Using immunoSEQ multiplex PCR, the repertoire was profiled, and TCRdb retains in-frame clones only, with some absent. Of fewer than 900,000 clones listed, roughly 90% are singletons. This receptor was obtained from a person between 18 and 59 years old who received the Ad26.COV2.S COVID-19 vaccine or a placebo. The specimen comprised peripheral blood, sampled in a trial of Ad26.COV2.S vaccine versus placebo. The rearrangement uses TRBV14 and TRBJ2-1, with 11 bases lining up with TRBD1. This CDR3 reads CASSLSSRDRGIRQFF. CDR3 sequence (DNA): TGTGCCAGCAGCCTTTCGAGCCGGGACAGGGGGATACGGCAGTTCTTC.